The clone carrying this T cell receptor beta chain turned up a few times. Antigen specificity is unknown. The input for sorted-subset replicate PCRs was around 200 ng DNA, around 30,000 T cell genomes. Profiling relied on immunoSEQ multiplex PCR, and the TCRdb table lists in-frame clones only, not all of them. The table shows some 1.1 million clones, with around three quarters occurring only once. V lost 3 bases and J 5 bases, leaving 16 bases between the germline ends. This CDR3 comprises 15 residues. Germline V gene sequence: CDR1 MNHNS, CDR2 SASEGT. The sample is drawn from a study of shared clonotypes between healthy human individuals. Study at large: The donors, a couple of women and a few men, were aged 18 to 49. Study-wide points: Sampling used blood alone; tissue repertoires probably differ. A reduction in generation probabilities was seen for non-shared clonotypes relative to those shared by all four donors.

The rearrangement uses TRBV6-1 and TRBJ2-5, with D possibly being TRBD2 (6 bases). The receptor was isolated from a man aged 18 to 29 in good health. Some clones in this sample may be carry-over from other donors' samples. Sequencing was performed on memory CD4+ T cells from PBMCs. Described subset: CD45RA-negative fraction. The CDR3 DNA reads TGTGCCAGCAGTGACCACGGGACTCCCTTGGAGACCCAGTACTTC. This sequence encodes CASSDHGTPLETQYF.